These T cell receptor beta chains were read from a single sample in a study of OX40 agonist ivuxolimab in advanced cancers. Clones were sequenced by immunoSEQ multiplex PCR, and TCRdb holds only the in-frame ones, with some missing. The data show roughly 92,000 clones, about 90% seen once. The sequencing here drew on CD4+ or CD8+ T cells sorted from blood, taken in a trial of the OX40 agonist ivuxolimab. The receptors stem from an adult with an advanced solid tumor such as melanoma, head and neck, liver or kidney cancer. Both conserved end residues are part of each CDR3. D genes are given only for firm matches. Clone sizes are given selectively: once, few, many, or a class where the clone is expanded.

>-|-|TRBJ2-7|TRBV15
CATSRGGFRSYYEQYF
TGTGCCACCAGCAGAGGAGGGTTTCGAAGCTACTACGAGCAGTACTTC
>few|-|TRBJ2-3|TRBV18
CASSLLDRTQYF
TGTGCCAGCTCACTACTAGATCGGACGCAGTATTTT
>-|-|TRBJ1-5|TRBV30
CAWRTGFNQPQHF
TGTGCCTGGAGGACAGGCTTCAATCAGCCCCAGCATTTT
>-|TRBD1|TRBJ2-7|TRBV28
CASSSDRGHDF
TGTGCCAGCAGTTCAGACAGGGGGCACGACTTC
>-|-|TRBJ1-4|TRBV5-6
CASSGAGYNEKLFF
TGTGCCAGCAGTGGGGCGGGTTATAATGAAAAACTGTTTTTT
>-|-|TRBJ1-2|TRBV4-3
CASSPGTANYGYTF
TGCGCCAGCAGTCCCGGGACTGCTAACTATGGCTACACCTTC
>-|-|TRBJ1-4|TRBV4-1
CASSQDLTNEKLFF
TGCGCCAGCAGCCAAGACTTAACTAATGAAAAACTGTTTTTT
>-|-|TRBJ1-1|TRBV28
CAAEGVNTEAFF
TGTGCCGCGGAGGGGGTGAACACTGAAGCTTTCTTT
>-|TRBD2|TRBJ2-3|TRBV27
CASSPGLAGSDTQYF
TGTGCCAGCAGTCCCGGACTAGCGGGATCAGATACGCAGTATTTT
>-|-|TRBJ2-5|TRBV9
CASSVALGGQETQYF
TGTGCCAGCAGCGTAGCTCTGGGTGGACAAGAGACCCAGTACTTC
>-|TRBD1|TRBJ1-2|TRBV6-1
CASSELGGQGKSYTF
TGTGCCAGCAGTGAATTAGGGGGACAGGGAAAAAGCTACACCTTC
>-|-|TRBJ2-3|TRBV6-6
CASSYKLGDTQYF
TGTGCCAGCAGTTACAAACTAGGGGATACGCAGTATTTT
>-|-|TRBJ1-2|TRBV4-2
CASSQGRGNYYGYTF
TGTGCCAGCAGCCAAGGCCGTGGTAACTACTATGGCTACACCTTC
>-|-|TRBJ2-5|TRBV2
CASSGPGKGGGKTQYF
TGTGCCAGCAGCGGGCCCGGGAAGGGAGGTGGAAAGACCCAGTACTTC
>-|-|TRBJ2-5|TRBV10-3
CAISRNNRDETQYF
TGTGCCATCAGTCGAAATAACAGGGATGAGACCCAGTACTTC
>-|TRBD1|TRBJ1-2|TRBV28
CASGAEGARGYTF
TGTGCCAGCGGGGCAGAGGGGGCACGGGGCTACACCTTC